Following are 7 T cell receptor beta chains from one sample sequenced in a study of blood T cells in healthy people across ages. The second PCR ran 7 to 11 cycles with a sample-barcoded 5' primer and J-beta primers. TCRdb independently ran MiXCR on the 5' RACE reads; one entry per CDR3 protein. Here the sample spans some 760,000 distinct CDR3 sequences, roughly 25% being singletons. In addition, the sample was reused for a study of T cells of mothers and their children.

The source material was blood. These receptors were taken from a boy between 10 and 17 years old in good health.

V usage is TRBV6-1 and J usage is TRBJ2-1; 9 positions match TRBD2. The V and J ends lost 6 bases and 4 bases, in that order; junction bases with no gene match: 13. Germline V lookup: CDR1 MNHNS, CDR2 SASEGT. The CDR3 has 17 amino acids. CDR3 sequence reads: CASSPRGGGSFYNEQFF. CDR3 DNA sequence: TGTGCCAGCAGCCCCCGCGGGGGGGGTTCCTTTTACAATGAGCAGTTCTTC.

The V and J genes are TRBV10-3 and TRBJ2-2; D possibly corresponds to TRBD1 (6 bases). From germline, CDR1 is ENHRY and CDR2 SYGVKD. Trimming removed 6 bases from V and 1 base from J, with 9 bases in between. The CDR3 length is 14 residues. CDR3 sequence reads: CAISPGQNTGELFF. CDR3 DNA: TGTGCCATCAGCCCGGGACAGAACACCGGGGAGCTGTTTTTT.

This chain uses TRBV5-5 with TRBJ1-5; 7 positions agree with TRBD1. Germline CDR1 and CDR2: SGHKS and YYEKEE (reference sequence). V shed 1 base and J 3 bases; nucleotides not matched to a gene: 4. This CDR3 comprises 15 residues. The CDR3 protein is CASSLRGLNNQPQHF. The CDR3 DNA follows: TGTGCCAGCAGCTTGAGGGGGCTGAACAATCAGCCCCAGCATTTT.

J is TRBJ1-2 and V is TRBV25-1, with D tentatively TRBD1 (6 bases). V dropped 6 bases and J dropped 2 bases, with 10 bases sitting between them. The CDR3 consists of 13 residues. Germline assignment: CDR1 MGHDK and CDR2 SYGVNS. DNA for the CDR3: TGTGCCAGCAGACGGGGGGCGAACTATGGCTACACCTTC. Its translation: CASRRGANYGYTF.

This chain connects TRBV20-1 to TRBJ1-5, with 7 bases that match TRBD1. The J segment lost 7 bases and the V segment lost 0 bases, leaving 6 bases of the junction unmatched. The CDR3 is 14 amino acids. The germline CDR1 and CDR2 sequences are DFQATT and SNEGSKA (reference sequence). The CDR3 DNA sequence: TGCAGTGCTAGAGATATTCAGGGGGAACAGCCCCAGCATTTT. Its translation is CSARDIQGEQPQHF.

The chain uses TRBV3-1 and TRBJ2-3; no clear D gene. Per germline, CDR1 LGHDT and CDR2 YNNKEL (reference sequence). Trimming removed 1 base from V and 3 bases from J, with 14 bases in between. The CDR3 loop spans 16 amino acids. This chain's CDR3 is CASSQGWDYRTDTQYF. CDR3 coding DNA: TGTGCCAGCAGCCAAGGGTGGGATTATCGGACAGATACGCAGTATTTT.

This chain uses TRBV6-5 with TRBJ1-2; a possible D gene is TRBD1 (5 bases). V lost 5 bases, J lost 0 bases, and 13 bases lay in between. The germline V gene encodes CDR1 MNHEY and CDR2 SVGAGI. This CDR3 spans 15 amino acids. CDR3 residues: CASSRDSIANYGYTF. The CDR3 nucleotides are TGTGCCAGCAGTCGGGACTCAATAGCTAACTATGGCTACACCTTC.